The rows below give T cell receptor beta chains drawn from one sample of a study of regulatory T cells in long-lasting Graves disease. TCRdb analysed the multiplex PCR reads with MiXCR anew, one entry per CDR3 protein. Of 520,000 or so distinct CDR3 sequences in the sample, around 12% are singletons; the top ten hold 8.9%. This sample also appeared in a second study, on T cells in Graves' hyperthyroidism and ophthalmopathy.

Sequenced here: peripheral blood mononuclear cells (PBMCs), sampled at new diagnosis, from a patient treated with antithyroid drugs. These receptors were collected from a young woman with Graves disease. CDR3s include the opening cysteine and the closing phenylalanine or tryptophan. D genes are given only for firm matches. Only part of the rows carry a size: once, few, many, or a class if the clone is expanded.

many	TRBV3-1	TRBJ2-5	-	CASCQDVGLLGGTQYF	TGTGCCAGCTGCCAAGATGTTGGCCTCCTAGGAGGGACCCAGTACTTC
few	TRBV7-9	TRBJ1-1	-	CASSLGGSQEAFF	TGTGCCAGCAGCTTAGGGGGGTCCCAGGAAGCTTTCTTT
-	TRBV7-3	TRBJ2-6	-	CASSFESTGANVLTF	TGTGCCAGCAGCTTTGAATCTACTGGGGCCAACGTCCTGACTTTC
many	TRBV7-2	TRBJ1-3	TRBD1	CASSTGGGGNTIYF	TGTGCCAGCAGCACAGGGGGCGGTGGAAACACCATATATTTT
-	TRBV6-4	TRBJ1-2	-	CASSYYPGLIYGYTF	TGTGCCAGCAGTTATTACCCGGGGCTGATCTATGGCTACACCTTC
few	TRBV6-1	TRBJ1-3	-	CASKGGNSGNTIYF	TGTGCCAGCAAAGGCGGAAACTCTGGAAACACCATATATTTT
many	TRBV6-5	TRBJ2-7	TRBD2	CASSYSGEGWHEQYF	TGTGCCAGCAGTTACTCGGGGGAGGGCTGGCACGAGCAGTACTTC
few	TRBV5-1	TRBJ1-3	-	CASSFGGTPSGNTIYF	TGCGCCAGCAGCTTCGGGGGAACTCCCTCTGGAAACACCATATATTTT
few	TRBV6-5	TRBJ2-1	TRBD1	CASSCPPGQDDDEQFF	TGTGCCAGCAGTTGTCCTCCGGGACAGGACGACGATGAGCAGTTCTTC
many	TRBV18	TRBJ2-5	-	CASSPLPRETQYF	TGTGCCAGCTCACCATTGCCCAGAGAGACCCAGTACTTC
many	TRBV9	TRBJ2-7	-	CASSAGIRPHEQYF	TGTGCCAGCAGCGCGGGGATTCGGCCCCACGAGCAGTACTTC
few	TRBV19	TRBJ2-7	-	CASSKTGPGLRMGEQYF	TGTGCCAGTAGTAAGACTGGGCCGGGACTTCGGATGGGCGAGCAGTACTTC
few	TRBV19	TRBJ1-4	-	CASSMAEKLFF	TGTGCCAGTAGTATGGCCGAAAAACTGTTTTTT
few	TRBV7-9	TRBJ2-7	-	CASSLGGGGREQYF	TGTGCCAGCAGCTTAGGAGGAGGGGGCAGAGAGCAGTACTTC
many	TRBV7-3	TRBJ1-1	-	CASSPRVGSEAFF	TGTGCCAGCAGCCCCCGCGTGGGGTCTGAAGCTTTCTTT
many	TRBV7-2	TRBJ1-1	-	CASSLMVGYTEAFF	TGTGCCAGCAGCTTAATGGTAGGGTACACTGAAGCTTTCTTT
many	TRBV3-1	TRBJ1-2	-	CASSQDPLYGYTF	TGTGCCAGCAGCCAAGATCCCCTCTATGGCTACACCTTC
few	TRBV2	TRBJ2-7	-	CASTRLPDVRQYF	TGTGCCAGCACGAGACTGCCGGACGTCAGGCAGTACTTC
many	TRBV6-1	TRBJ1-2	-	CASSDRDRRPYGYTF	TGTGCCAGCAGCGACCGGGACCGGCGCCCCTATGGCTACACCTTC
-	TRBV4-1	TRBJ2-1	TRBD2	CASSQLLAVYEQFF	TGCGCCAGCAGCCAATTACTAGCGGTGTATGAGCAGTTCTTC
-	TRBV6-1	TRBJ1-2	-	CASSELNGSGYTF	TGTGCCAGCAGTGAACTTAACGGGAGTGGCTACACCTTC
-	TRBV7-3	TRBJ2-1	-	CASSPGLPYNEQFF	TGTGCCAGCAGCCCGGGACTGCCGTACAATGAGCAGTTCTTC
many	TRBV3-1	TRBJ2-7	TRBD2	CASSQGLAAYEQYF	TGTGCCAGCAGCCAGGGACTAGCGGCCTACGAGCAGTACTTC
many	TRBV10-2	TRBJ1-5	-	CASSESRVQPQHF	TGCGCCAGCAGTGAGTCGCGGGTACAGCCCCAGCATTTT
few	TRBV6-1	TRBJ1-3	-	CASRMGVGGTGNTIYF	TGTGCCAGCAGGATGGGCGTGGGGGGGACCGGAAACACCATATATTTT
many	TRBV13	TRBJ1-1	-	CASSSTRVELEAFF	TGTGCCAGCAGCTCTACAAGAGTGGAGCTTGAAGCTTTCTTT
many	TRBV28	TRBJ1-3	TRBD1	CASSFGLGGASGNTIYF	TGTGCCAGCAGCTTCGGGCTAGGGGGCGCTTCTGGAAACACCATATATTTT
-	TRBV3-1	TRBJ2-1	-	CASSQTTGTPSYNEQFF	TGTGCCAGCAGCCAAACGACCGGGACGCCTTCCTACAATGAGCAGTTCTTC
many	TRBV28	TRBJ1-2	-	CASSLQDRANYGYTF	TGTGCCAGCAGTTTACAAGACAGAGCTAACTATGGCTACACCTTC
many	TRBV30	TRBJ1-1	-	CAWSVGSGSNTEAFF	TGTGCCTGGAGTGTCGGGTCAGGGTCGAACACTGAAGCTTTCTTT
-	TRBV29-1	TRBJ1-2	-	CSVITEGYTF	TGCAGCGTTATAACGGAGGGCTACACCTTC
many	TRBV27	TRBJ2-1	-	CASSSHQMTGRGYNEQFF	TGTGCCAGCAGTAGCCACCAAATGACAGGGCGGGGGTACAATGAGCAGTTCTTC